The source of this TCR beta chain is a study of blood T cell repertoires in COVID-19. Study members were between about 18 and 90 years old and lived in some 22 US regions. This CDR3 has 11 residues. Germline CDR1 and CDR2: LGHDT and YNNKEL (reference sequence). The V gene lost 3 bases and the J gene lost 9 bases, with 9 bases spanning the gap. The repertoire was sequenced with immunoSEQ multiplex PCR; TCRdb's copy has only in-frame clones and lacks some. The table lists about 220,000 clones, approximately 83% of them singletons, with around 4.6% in the top ten. The sequencing input was PBMCs or T cells enriched from blood (not recorded which). This receptor was taken from a woman aged 45-60 years who had been exposed to COVID-19. The rearrangement joins TRBV3-1 (or the pseudogene TRBV3-2) to TRBJ2-7; D gene unclear. CDR3 sequence reads: CASSQGLGQYF. DNA of the CDR3: TGTGCCAGCAGCCAGGGCTTGGGGCAGTACTTC.